The 7 T cell receptor beta chains given below trace back to one sample, sequenced in a study of shared clonotypes between healthy human individuals. The protocol was immunoSEQ multiplex PCR, while the TCRdb copy is restricted to in-frame clones and leaves out a portion. Altogether some 2 million clones are present, 95% being singletons, with the ten largest covering about 0.13%. The sequencing sample was made of naive CD4+ T cells sorted from blood. Subset meaning: CD45RA+ positively selected. The receptors shown here come from a man aged 18 to 29 in good health.

This chain connects TRBV2 to TRBJ2-7; a weak D match, TRBD1 (5 bases). The CDR3 is made up of 14 amino acids. V lost 6 bases, J lost 8 bases, and 20 bases lay in between. Germline CDR1 is SNHLY and CDR2 is FYNNEI. The CDR3 reads CASSQPLDTSKQYF. CDR3 DNA sequence: TGTGCCAGCAGCCAACCGCTGGACACCAGTAAGCAGTACTTC.

V is TRBV5-6 and J is TRBJ1-6, with 7 bases aligning to TRBD1. Germline trimming cut 5 bases from V and 11 bases from J; bases unmatched to any gene: 10. CDR1 is SGHDT, CDR2 YYEEEE, per germline. The CDR3 spans 14 residues. The CDR3 DNA reads TGTGCCAGCAGTTCCGACAGGGAGGGGGCACCCCTCCACTTT. Residues: CASSSDREGAPLHF. Full variable domain (outside the CDR3, taken from reference TRBV5-6 and TRBJ1-6): DAGVTQSPTHLIKTRGQQVTLRCSPKSGHDTVSWYQQALGQGPQFIFQYYEEEERQRGNFPDRFSGHQFPNYSSELNVNALLLGDSALYLCASSSDREGAPLHFGNGTRLTVT.

The chain has TRBV30 and TRBJ2-1; a weak D match, TRBD2 (6 bases). Trimming took 3 bases from V and 11 from J, leaving 23 bases between them. The CDR3 is 15 residues long. Germline CDR1 reads GTSNPN; CDR2 reads SVGIG (reference sequence). The CDR3 coding sequence is TGTGCCTGGAGGTGGAGGGAGCCGTTACCGATGAAGCAGTTCTTC. Translated, it gives CAWRWREPLPMKQFF.

The chain uses TRBV6-5 and TRBJ2-7, with 7 bases fitting TRBD1. Germline trimming cut 6 bases from V and 3 bases from J; bases unmatched to any gene: 8. Germline V gene data show CDR1 as MNHEY and CDR2 as SVGAGI. This CDR3 spans 14 amino acids. This CDR3 reads CASSLKRTGYEQYF. The CDR3 DNA reads as TGTGCCAGCAGCCTCAAGCGGACAGGCTACGAGCAGTACTTC.

V is TRBV21-1 and J is TRBJ2-3; TRBD2, the D gene given by the table, was not confirmed from the DNA. TRBV21-1 is recorded as a pseudogene. The CDR3 sequence is 12 residues long. In DNA form, the CDR3 reads TGTGCCAGCAGTCCCCTTCCAGATACGCAGTATTTT. Translated: CASSPLPDTQYF.

This rearrangement joins TRBV7-2 to TRBJ2-7; 8 bases are a match to TRBD2. The germline V gene encodes CDR1 SGHTA and CDR2 FQGNSA. With 5 bases clipped from V and 4 bases from J, the junction kept 16 bases outside the gene matches. This CDR3 contains 17 residues. The CDR3 nucleotides read TGTGCCAGCAGCCCCGGGGGGGCCCTCAATCGAAATTACGAGCAGTACTTC. Its protein is CASSPGGALNRNYEQYF.

The chain recombines TRBV7-9 with TRBJ2-1, with D perhaps matching TRBD1 or TRBD2 (5 bases each). V was cut by 2 bases and J by 2 bases, with 16 bases left in between. Germline V gene lookup returns CDR1 SEHNR and CDR2 FQNEAQ (reference sequence). The CDR3 covers 17 residues. The CDR3 bases are TGTGCCAGCAGCTTAAGGGGAGCTAAGGGCCCCTACAATGAGCAGTTCTTC. It translates to CASSLRGAKGPYNEQFF. The full variable domain, its missing parts supplied by reference TRBV7-9 and TRBJ2-1, is DTGVSQNPRHKITKRGQNVTFRCDPISEHNRLYWYRQTLGQGPEFLTYFQNEAQLEKSRLLSDRFSAERPKGSFSTLEIQRTEQGDSAMYLCASSLRGAKGPYNEQFFGPGTRLTVL.